This T cell receptor (beta chain) stems from a study of T cells in Graves' hyperthyroidism and ophthalmopathy. RNA transcripts yielded amplified TCR beta CDR3 regions. Carried out on the TCR CDR3, a first-round RT-PCR used the HTBI primer set. TCRdb analysed the multiplex PCR reads with MiXCR anew, one entry per CDR3 protein. Among hundreds of thousands of distinct CDR3 sequences listed, 13% to 15% were seen once. With a duration under 2 months, the hyperthyroidism was newly diagnosed in patients aged 18 to 65. This clonotype was picked up many times. The CDR3 extends over 17 amino acids. Germline V CDR1 and CDR2: SEHNR, FQNEAQ (reference sequence). The ends lost 3 bases at V and 2 bases at J; junction bases unmatched: 12.

This rearrangement joins TRBV7-9 to TRBJ2-5; 7 bases are shared with TRBD1. This clonotype was sampled from a woman in her late teens or twenties with Graves' hyperthyroidism. Material: blood. The CDR3 DNA reads TGTGCCAGCAGCTTCTTGTACGGGACAGAAGATCAAGAGACCCAGTACTTC. Amino acids: CASSFLYGTEDQETQYF.